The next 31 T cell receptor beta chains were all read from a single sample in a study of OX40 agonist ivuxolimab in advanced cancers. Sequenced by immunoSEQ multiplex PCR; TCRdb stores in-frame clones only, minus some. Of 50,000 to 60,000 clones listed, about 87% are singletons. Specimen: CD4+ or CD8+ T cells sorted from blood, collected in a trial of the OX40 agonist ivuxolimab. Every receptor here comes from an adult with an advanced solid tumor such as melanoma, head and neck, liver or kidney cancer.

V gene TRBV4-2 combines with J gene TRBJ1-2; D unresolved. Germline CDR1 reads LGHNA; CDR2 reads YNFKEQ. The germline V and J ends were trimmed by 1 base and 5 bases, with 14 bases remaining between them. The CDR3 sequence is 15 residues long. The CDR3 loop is CASSQARTENYGYTF. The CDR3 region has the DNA TGTGCCAGCAGCCAAGCCAGGACGGAGAATTATGGCTACACCTTC.

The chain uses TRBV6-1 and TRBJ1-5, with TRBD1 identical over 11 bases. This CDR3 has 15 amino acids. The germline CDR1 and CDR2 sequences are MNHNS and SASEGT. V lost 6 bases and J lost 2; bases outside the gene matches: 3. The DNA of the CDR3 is TGTGCCAGCAGGGGGGACAGGGGGGGCAATCAGCCCCAGCATTTT. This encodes CASRGDRGGNQPQHF.

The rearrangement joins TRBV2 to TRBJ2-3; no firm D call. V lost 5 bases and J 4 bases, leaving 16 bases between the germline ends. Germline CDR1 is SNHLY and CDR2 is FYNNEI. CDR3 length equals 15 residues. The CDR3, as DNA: TGTGCCAGCAGTCGACTCCTTTTGGCGGCAGATACGCAGTATTTT. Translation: CASSRLLLAADTQYF.

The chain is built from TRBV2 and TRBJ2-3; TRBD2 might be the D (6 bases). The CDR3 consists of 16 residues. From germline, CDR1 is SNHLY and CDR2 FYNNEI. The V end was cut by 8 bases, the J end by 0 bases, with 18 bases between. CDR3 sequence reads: CASGRWGELSTDTQYF. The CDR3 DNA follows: TGTGCCAGCGGACGTTGGGGGGAGCTGAGCACAGATACGCAGTATTTT.

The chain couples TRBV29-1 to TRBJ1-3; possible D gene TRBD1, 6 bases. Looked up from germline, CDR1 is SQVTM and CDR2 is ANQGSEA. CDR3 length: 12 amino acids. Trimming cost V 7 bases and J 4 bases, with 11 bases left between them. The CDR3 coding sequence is TGCAGCGCTACAGGGCCCGGAAACACCATATATTTT. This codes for CSATGPGNTIYF. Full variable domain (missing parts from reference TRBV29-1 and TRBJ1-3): SAVISQKPSRDICQRGTSLTIQCQVDSQVTMMFWYRQQPGQSLTLIATANQGSEATYESGFVIDKFPISRPNLTFSTLTVSNMSPEDSSIYLCSATGPGNTIYFGEGSWLTVV.

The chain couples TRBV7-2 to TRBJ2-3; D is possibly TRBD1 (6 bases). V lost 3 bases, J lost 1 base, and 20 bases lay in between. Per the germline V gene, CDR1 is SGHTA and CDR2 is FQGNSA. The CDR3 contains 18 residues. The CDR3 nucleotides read TGTGCCAGCAGCTTCCGAGACACAGGGACGGCCGGCACAGATACGCAGTATTTT. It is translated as CASSFRDTGTAGTDTQYF.

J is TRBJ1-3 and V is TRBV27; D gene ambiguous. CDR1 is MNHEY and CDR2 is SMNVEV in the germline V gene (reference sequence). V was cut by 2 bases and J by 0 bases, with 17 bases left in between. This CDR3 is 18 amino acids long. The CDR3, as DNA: TGTGCCAGCAGTTTAGGCTGGGGTGGCCGACCCTCTGGAAACACCATATATTTT. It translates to CASSLGWGGRPSGNTIYF.

CDR3 in amino acids: CASSYSWQGSSYNSPLHF. The CDR3, as DNA: TGTGCCAGCAGTTACTCGTGGCAGGGGAGCTCCTATAATTCACCCCTCCACTTT. V usage is TRBV6-7 and J usage is TRBJ1-6; tentatively, D is TRBD1 (6 bases). TRBV6-7 is reported as an ORF; its role is uncertain. V was trimmed by 0 bases and J by 0 bases, leaving 12 bases between them. CDR3 length: 18 amino acids.

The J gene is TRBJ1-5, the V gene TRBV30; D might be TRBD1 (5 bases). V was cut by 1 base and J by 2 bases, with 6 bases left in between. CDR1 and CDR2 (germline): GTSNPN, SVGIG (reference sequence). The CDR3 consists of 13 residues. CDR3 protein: CAWSGGGNQPQHF. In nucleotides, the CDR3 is TGTGCCTGGAGTGGGGGGGGCAATCAGCCCCAGCATTTT.

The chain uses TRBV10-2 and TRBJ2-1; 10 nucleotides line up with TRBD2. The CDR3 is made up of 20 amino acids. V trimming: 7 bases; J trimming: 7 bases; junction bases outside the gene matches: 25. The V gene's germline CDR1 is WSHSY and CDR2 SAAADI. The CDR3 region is CASNDRGGSRASGSWNEQFF. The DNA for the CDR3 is TGCGCCAGCAACGACCGGGGAGGGAGCAGGGCTAGCGGGAGTTGGAATGAGCAGTTCTTC.

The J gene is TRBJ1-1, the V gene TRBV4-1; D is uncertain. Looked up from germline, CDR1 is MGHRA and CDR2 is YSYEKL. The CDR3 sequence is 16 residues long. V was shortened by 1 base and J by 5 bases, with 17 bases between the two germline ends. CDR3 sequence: CASSQVTGKAGTEAFF. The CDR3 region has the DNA TGCGCCAGCAGCCAAGTAACCGGGAAGGCGGGAACTGAAGCTTTCTTT.

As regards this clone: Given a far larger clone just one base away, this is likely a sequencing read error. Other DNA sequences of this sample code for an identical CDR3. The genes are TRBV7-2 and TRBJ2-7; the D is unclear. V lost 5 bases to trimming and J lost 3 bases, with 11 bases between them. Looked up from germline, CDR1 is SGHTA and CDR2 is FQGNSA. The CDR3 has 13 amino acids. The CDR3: CASSQVPGYEQYF. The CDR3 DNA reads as TGTGCCAGCAGCCAAGTCCCCGGCTACGAGCAGTACTTC. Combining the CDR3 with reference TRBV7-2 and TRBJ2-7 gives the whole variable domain GAGVSQSPSNKVTEKGKDVELRCDPISGHTALYWYRQSLGQGLEFLIYFQGNSAPDKSGLPSDRFSAERTGGSVSTLTIQRTQQEDSAVYLCASSQVPGYEQYFGPGTRLTVT.

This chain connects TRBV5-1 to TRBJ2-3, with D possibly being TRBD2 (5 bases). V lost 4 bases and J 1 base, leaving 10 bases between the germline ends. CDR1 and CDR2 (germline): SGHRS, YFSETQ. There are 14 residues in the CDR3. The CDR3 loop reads CASSPGLRTDTQYF. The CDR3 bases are TGCGCCAGCAGCCCCGGACTCCGCACAGATACGCAGTATTTT.

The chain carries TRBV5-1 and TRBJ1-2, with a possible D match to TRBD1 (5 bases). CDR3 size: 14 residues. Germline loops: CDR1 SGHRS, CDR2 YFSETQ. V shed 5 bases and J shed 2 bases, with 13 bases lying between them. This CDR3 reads CASSRDGGNYGYTF. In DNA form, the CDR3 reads TGCGCCAGCAGTCGGGACGGGGGAAACTATGGCTACACCTTC.

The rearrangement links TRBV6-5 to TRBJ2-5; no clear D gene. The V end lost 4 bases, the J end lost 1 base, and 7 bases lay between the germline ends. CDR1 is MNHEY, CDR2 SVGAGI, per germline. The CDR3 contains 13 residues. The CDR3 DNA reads TGTGCCAGCAGTTGGGCAGCCCAAGAGACCCAGTACTTC. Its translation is CASSWAAQETQYF.

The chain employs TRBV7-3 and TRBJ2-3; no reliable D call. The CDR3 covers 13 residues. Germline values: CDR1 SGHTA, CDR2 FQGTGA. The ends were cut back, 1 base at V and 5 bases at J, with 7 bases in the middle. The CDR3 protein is CASSLRQRDTQYF. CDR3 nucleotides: TGTGCCAGCAGCTTAAGGCAGAGAGATACGCAGTATTTT.

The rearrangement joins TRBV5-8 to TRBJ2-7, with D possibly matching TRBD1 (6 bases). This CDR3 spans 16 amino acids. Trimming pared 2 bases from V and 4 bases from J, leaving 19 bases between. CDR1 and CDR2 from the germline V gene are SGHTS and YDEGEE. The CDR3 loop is CASSFATGFKSYEQYF. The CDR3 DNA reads TGTGCCAGCAGCTTCGCTACAGGGTTCAAGAGTTACGAGCAGTACTTC.

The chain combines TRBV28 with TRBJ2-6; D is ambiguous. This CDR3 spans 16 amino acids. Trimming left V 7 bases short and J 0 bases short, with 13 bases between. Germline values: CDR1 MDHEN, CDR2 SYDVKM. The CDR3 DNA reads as TGTGCCAGCAAAGAACTACGGTACTCTGGGGCCAACGTCCTGACTTTC. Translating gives CASKELRYSGANVLTF.

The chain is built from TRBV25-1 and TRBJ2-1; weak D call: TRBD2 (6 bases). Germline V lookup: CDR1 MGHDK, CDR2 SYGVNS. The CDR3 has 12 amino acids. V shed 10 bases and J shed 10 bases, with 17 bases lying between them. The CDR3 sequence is CAIGSPSGEQFF. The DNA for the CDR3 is TGTGCCATCGGGAGTCCTTCGGGAGAGCAGTTCTTC. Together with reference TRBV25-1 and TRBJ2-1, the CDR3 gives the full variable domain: EADIYQTPRYLVIGTGKKITLECSQTMGHDKMYWYQQDPGMELHLIHYSYGVNSTEKGDLSSESTVSRIRTEHFPLTLESARPSHTSQYLCAIGSPSGEQFFGPGTRLTVL.

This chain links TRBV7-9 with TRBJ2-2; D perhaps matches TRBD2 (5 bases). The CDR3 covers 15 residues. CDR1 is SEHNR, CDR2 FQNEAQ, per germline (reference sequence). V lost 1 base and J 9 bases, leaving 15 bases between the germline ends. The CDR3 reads CASSLGGDNRRELFF. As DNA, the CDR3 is TGTGCCAGCAGCTTAGGGGGAGACAATCGGAGGGAGCTGTTTTTT.

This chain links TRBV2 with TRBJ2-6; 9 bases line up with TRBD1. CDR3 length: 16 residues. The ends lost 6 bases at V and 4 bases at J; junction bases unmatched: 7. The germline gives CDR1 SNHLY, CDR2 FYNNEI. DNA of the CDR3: TGTGCCAGCAGGTCGACAGGGGGTTGGGGGGCCAACGTCCTGACTTTC. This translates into CASRSTGGWGANVLTF.

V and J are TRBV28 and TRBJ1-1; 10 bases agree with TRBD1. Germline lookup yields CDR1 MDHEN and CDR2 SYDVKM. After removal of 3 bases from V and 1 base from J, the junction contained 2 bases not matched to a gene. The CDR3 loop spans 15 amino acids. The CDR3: CASSFRDRGNTEAFF. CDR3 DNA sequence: TGTGCCAGCAGTTTCCGGGACAGGGGGAACACTGAAGCTTTCTTT. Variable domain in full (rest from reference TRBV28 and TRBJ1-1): DVKVTQSSRYLVKRTGEKVFLECVQDMDHENMFWYRQDPGLGLRLIYFSYDVKMKEKGDIPEGYSVSREKKERFSLILESASTNQTSMYLCASSFRDRGNTEAFFGQGTRLTVV.

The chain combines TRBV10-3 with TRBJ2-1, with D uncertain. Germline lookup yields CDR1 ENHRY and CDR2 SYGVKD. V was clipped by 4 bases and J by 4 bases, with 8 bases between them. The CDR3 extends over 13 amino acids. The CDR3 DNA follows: TGTGCCATCAGTGTCGAATTTTACAATGAGCAGTTCTTC. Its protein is CAISVEFYNEQFF.

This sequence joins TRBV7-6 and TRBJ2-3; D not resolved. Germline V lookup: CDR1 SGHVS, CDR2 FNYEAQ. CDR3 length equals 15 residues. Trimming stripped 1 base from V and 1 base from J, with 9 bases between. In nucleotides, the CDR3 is TGTGCCAGCAGCTTAGTGTGGGCCGGCACAGATACGCAGTATTTT. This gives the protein CASSLVWAGTDTQYF.

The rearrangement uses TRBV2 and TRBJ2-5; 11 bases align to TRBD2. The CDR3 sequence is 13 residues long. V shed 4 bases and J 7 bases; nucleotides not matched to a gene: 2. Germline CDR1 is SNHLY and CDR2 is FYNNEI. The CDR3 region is CASSVLAGGTQYF. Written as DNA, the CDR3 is TGTGCCAGCAGTGTTCTAGCGGGGGGGACCCAGTACTTC.

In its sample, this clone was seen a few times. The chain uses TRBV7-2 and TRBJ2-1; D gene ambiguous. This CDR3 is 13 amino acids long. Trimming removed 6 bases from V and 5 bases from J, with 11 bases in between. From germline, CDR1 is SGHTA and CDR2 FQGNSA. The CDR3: CASSSYLNNEQFF. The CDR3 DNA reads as TGTGCCAGCAGTTCATACCTCAACAATGAGCAGTTCTTC.

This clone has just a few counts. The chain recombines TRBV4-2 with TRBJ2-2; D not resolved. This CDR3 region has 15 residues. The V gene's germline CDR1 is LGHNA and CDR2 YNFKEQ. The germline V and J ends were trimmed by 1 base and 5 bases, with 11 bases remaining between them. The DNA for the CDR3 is TGTGCCAGCAGCCAAGGAGGCCTTGAGACCGGGGAGCTGTTTTTT. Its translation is CASSQGGLETGELFF.

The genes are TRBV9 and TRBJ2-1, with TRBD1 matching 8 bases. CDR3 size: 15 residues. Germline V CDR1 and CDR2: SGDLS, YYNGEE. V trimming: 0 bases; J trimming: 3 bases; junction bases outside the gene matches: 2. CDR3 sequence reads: CASSVVTGGYNEQFF. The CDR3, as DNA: TGTGCCAGCAGCGTAGTTACAGGGGGCTACAATGAGCAGTTCTTC.

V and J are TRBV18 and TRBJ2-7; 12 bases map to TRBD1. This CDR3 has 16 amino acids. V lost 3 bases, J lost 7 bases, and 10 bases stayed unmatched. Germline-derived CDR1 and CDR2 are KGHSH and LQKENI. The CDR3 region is CASSPYRGQGAGEQYF. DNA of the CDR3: TGTGCCAGCTCACCCTATCGGGGACAGGGGGCCGGGGAGCAGTACTTC.

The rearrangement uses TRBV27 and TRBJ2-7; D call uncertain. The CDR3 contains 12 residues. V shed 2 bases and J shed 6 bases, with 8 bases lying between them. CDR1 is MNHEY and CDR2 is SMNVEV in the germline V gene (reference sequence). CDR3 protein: CASSLIKGEQYF. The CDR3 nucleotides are TGTGCCAGCAGTTTAATAAAGGGCGAGCAGTACTTC.

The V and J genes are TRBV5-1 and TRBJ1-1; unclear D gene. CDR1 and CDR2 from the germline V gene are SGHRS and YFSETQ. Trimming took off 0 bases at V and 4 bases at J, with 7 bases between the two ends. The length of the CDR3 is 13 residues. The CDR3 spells CASSLGPGTEAFF. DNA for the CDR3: TGCGCCAGCAGCTTGGGTCCTGGCACTGAAGCTTTCTTT.